Here is one T cell receptor (beta chain) with its context. Its antigen is not known. This clone may be a read error of a much larger clone one base away. CDR3 length: 15 amino acids. In patients chosen for sequencing, flow cytometry had shown CD8+CD57+ cell expansion. The data were obtained in a study of CD8+CD57+ T cells in acquired aplastic anemia. Whole-study results and caveats: In common between the patients and the controls were some 28 CD8+ CDR3 sequences.

CDR3 and TCR beta VDJ profiling relied on genomic DNA as the template. MiXCR was run by TCRdb on the reads, yielding one entry per CDR3 protein. The sample consists of about 240,000 distinct CDR3 sequences, around 46% of them appearing once. Source material: sorted CD4+, CD8+, or CD8+CD57+ T cells (not recorded which) from PBMCs. The J gene is TRBJ2-7, the V gene TRBV12-3 or TRBV12-4; 13 nucleotides agree with TRBD2. The receptor comes from a human donor with aplastic anemia. CDR3 sequence reads: CASSRLAGGPYGQYF. CDR3 DNA sequence: TGTGCCAGCAGTCGACTAGCGGGGGGTCCCTACGGGCAGTACTTC.